The next 3 T cell receptor beta chains were all read from a single sample in a study of regulatory T cells in long-lasting Graves disease. Through Arm-PCR of CDR3 regions and iRepertoire HTBI primers, TCR beta libraries were built. TCRdb used MiXCR to reprocess the multiplex PCR reads, holding one entry per CDR3 protein. This sample has some 450,000 distinct CDR3 sequences, with around 15% found just once. Time point given: newly diagnosed GD, antithyroid drugs for less than 3 months. There was RNA extracted from PBMCs, and the TCR library was made from it. The sample was also linked to a second study, of T cells in Graves' hyperthyroidism and ophthalmopathy.

Sequenced here: peripheral blood mononuclear cells (PBMCs), sampled at new diagnosis, from a patient treated with antithyroid drugs. The receptors originated from a woman aged 25-40 years with Graves disease.

This clonotype was seen repeatedly, ten times or more. J is TRBJ2-1 and V is TRBV3-1, with D hard to call. CDR1 is LGHDT and CDR2 is YNNKEL in the germline V gene (reference sequence). Trimming shortened V by 0 bases and J by 6 bases, and 9 bases separated the two germline ends. The CDR3 spans 14 residues. CDR3 in DNA: TGTGCCAGCAGCCAAGATAGGCAAGTCAATGAGCAGTTCTTC. Translation: CASSQDRQVNEQFF.

About this clonotype: A clone one base away is much larger, so this may be a read error. J is TRBJ2-1 and V is TRBV10-1, with 10 positions matching TRBD2. The CDR3 has 17 residues. Germline V gene lookup returns CDR1 WNHNN and CDR2 SYGVQD (reference sequence). V was clipped by 3 bases and J by 13 bases; unmatched bases: 18. CDR3 region: CASSEGLAVPRGETQFF. The CDR3 coding sequence is TGCGCCAGCAGTGAAGGACTAGCGGTCCCCCGGGGAGAGACCCAGTTCTTC.

In its sample, this clonotype was seen once. The chain recombines TRBV20-1 with TRBJ1-2, with D maybe TRBD1 (5 bases). Germline assignment: CDR1 DFQATT and CDR2 SNEGSKA (reference sequence). This CDR3 has 13 amino acids. V was pared by 1 base and J by 6 bases, with 12 bases between. As DNA, the CDR3 is TGCAGTGCTAGAGTTCAGTGGGGGAATGGCTACACCTTC. Amino acids: CSARVQWGNGYTF.